A selection of T cell receptor beta chains follows, all from one sample in a study of cytomegalovirus exposure and HLA in healthy donors. The data were produced by immunoSEQ multiplex PCR, yet TCRdb's version contains in-frame clones alone and is incomplete. The table includes 100,000 to 150,000 clones, roughly 66% detected once. Sequencing was done on a sample of PBMCs. The receptor source for this set is a man aged 60 to 69 in good health and CMV-seropositive. Both conserved end residues are part of each CDR3. The D gene is left open where the match is weak. Only part of the rows carry a size: once, few, many, or a class if the clone is expanded.

TRBJ1-1 TRBV5-1 TRBD1 15 once TGCGCCAGCAGCTTGGAGGGACAGGGAGGGGGAGAAGCTTTCTTT CASSLEGQGGGEAFF
TRBJ2-7 TRBV5-1 - 13 once TGCGCCAGCAGCTTGGGGGGGAGGGGGGAGCAGTACTTC CASSLGGRGEQYF
TRBJ2-2 TRBV4-1 - 16 - TGCGCCAGCAGCCCCCGACTAGTTACCGGGGCCGGGGAGCTGTTTTTT CASSPRLVTGAGELFF
TRBJ1-3 TRBV7-2 - 15 - TGTGCCAGCAGACGCATTACAGGGAAGCGAGACACCATATATTTT CASRRITGKRDTIYF
TRBJ2-1 TRBV6-5 TRBD1 12 - TGTGCCAGCAGGAACGACCGGGACAGGGAGTTCTTC CASRNDRDREFF
TRBJ2-7 TRBV2 TRBD1 14 - TGTGCCAGCAGGCCCACGACATTAGGACAGGATCTCGGCTTC CASRPTTLGQDLGF
TRBJ2-7 TRBV7-9 TRBD1 15 - TGTGCCAGCAGCTTAGTTGGGGACAGGGATAACGAGCAGTACTTC CASSLVGDRDNEQYF
TRBJ2-5 TRBV5-4 TRBD2 16 few TGTGCCAGCAGCTCCGGACTAGCAGGGCTACAAGAGACCCAGTACTTC CASSSGLAGLQETQYF
TRBJ2-7 TRBV11-2 TRBD1 17 - TGTGCCAGCAGCTCCATCGCCGGGACAGGGGTTTCCTACGAGCAGTACTTC CASSSIAGTGVSYEQYF
TRBJ2-7 TRBV6-1 - 16 - TGTGCCAGCAGTGTCCTTTCCATAGGGGGCTCCTACGAGCAGTACTTC CASSVLSIGGSYEQYF
TRBJ2-6 TRBV7-9 - 14 - TGTGCCAGCAGCTTACAATCTGGGGCCAACGTCCTGACTTTC CASSLQSGANVLTF
TRBJ2-3 TRBV10-3 - 13 - TGTGCCCTCTCGGGTACGTTCACAGATACGCAGTATTTT CALSGTFTDTQYF
TRBJ2-1 TRBV5-4 - 13 few TGTGCCAGCAGCTTGGACAACCACAATGAGCAGTTCTTC CASSLDNHNEQFF
TRBJ2-3 TRBV30 TRBD1 13 - TGTGCCTGGGGGACAGGGGGGGTAGATACGCAGTATTTT CAWGTGGVDTQYF
TRBJ2-2 TRBV9 TRBD1 16 - TGTGCCAGCAGCGTAGCAGGGGGCGAGGGGTCCGGGGAGCTGTTTTTT CASSVAGGEGSGELFF
TRBJ2-1 TRBV20-1 TRBD1 11 once TGCAGTGCCACGACAGGGACTGAGCAGTTCTTC CSATTGTEQFF
TRBJ2-3 TRBV30 TRBD2 16 - TGTGCCTGGACCCTGGGAAGCGGGGGGTCAGGAGATACGCAGTATTTT CAWTLGSGGSGDTQYF
TRBJ1-3 TRBV28 - 15 - TGTGCCAGCAGTCACTACGTGATCTCTGGAAACACCATATATTTT CASSHYVISGNTIYF
TRBJ1-5 TRBV7-8 - 15 once TGTGCCAGCAGCTTACGGGGTTCTAGCAATCAGCCCCAGCATTTT CASSLRGSSNQPQHF
TRBJ2-3 TRBV6-5 - 14 - TGTGCCAGCAGTTATGCCGGGCGGGGAGATACGCAGTATTTT CASSYAGRGDTQYF
TRBJ1-4 TRBV30 TRBD1 11 - TGTGCCTGGAGTGAACAGGGGGAACTGTTTTTT CAWSEQGELFF
TRBJ2-7 TRBV11-3 - 15 - TGTGCCAGCAGCTTAGGTGGGGGAGGCACCTACGAGCAGTACTTC CASSLGGGGTYEQYF
TRBJ1-6 TRBV4-1 - 14 - TGCGCCAGCAGCCAAATCACGGTTGGTTCACCCCTCCACTTT CASSQITVGSPLHF
TRBJ2-7 TRBV15 - 14 few TGTGCCACCAGCAGAGATCCGCGGGGAGCGGAGCAGTACTTC CATSRDPRGAEQYF
TRBJ2-7 TRBV4-1 - 16 - TGCGCCAGCAGCCACCCCACAGGGAATATCCCCTACGAGCAGTACTTC CASSHPTGNIPYEQYF
TRBJ1-5 TRBV5-5 - 16 - TGTGCCAGCAGCTTGGCCGGGGGGGATGGCAATCAGCCCCAGCATTTT CASSLAGGDGNQPQHF
TRBJ2-2 TRBV29-1 TRBD1 14 - TGCAGCGTTGAGGCCAGGGGGCACACCGGGGAGCTGTTTTTT CSVEARGHTGELFF
TRBJ1-2 TRBV5-1 - 14 - TGCGCCAGCAGCCCGTCCCAGGGTAGCTATGGCTACACCTTC CASSPSQGSYGYTF
TRBJ1-2 TRBV2 - 15 few TGTGCCAGCAGTGAGTTCGTGGGCACATTCTATGGCTACACCTTC CASSEFVGTFYGYTF
TRBJ1-5 TRBV7-5 - 16 - TGTGTCAGAAGCCCAGGGACAGAACATAGCAATCAGCCCCAGCATTTT CVRSPGTEHSNQPQHF
TRBJ2-1 TRBV2 - 12 - TGTGCCAGCATCTCAGGCTACAATGAGCAGTTCTTC CASISGYNEQFF
TRBJ1-2 TRBV19 TRBD1 15 - TGTGCCAGTAGACCGTGGACAGGGGGAATAGATGGCTACACCTTC CASRPWTGGIDGYTF
TRBJ1-6 TRBV7-3 - 15 - TGTGCCAGCAGCTTAGATGTCGGCGGGGCATCACCCCTCCACTTT CASSLDVGGASPLHF
TRBJ2-7 TRBV5-3 - 13 - TGTGCCAGAAGCTTCTACGGGACCTACGAGCAGTACTTC CARSFYGTYEQYF
TRBJ2-2 TRBV5-6 - 13 few TGTGCCAGCAGCTTGTACGGGACCGGGGAGCTGTTTTTT CASSLYGTGELFF
TRBJ2-2 TRBV14 TRBD1 14 - TGTGCCAGCAGCCTACAGGGGTGGGCCGGGGAGCTGTTTTTT CASSLQGWAGELFF
TRBJ2-3 TRBV2 TRBD2 13 - TGTGCCAGCAGTATCGCTGCCCTAGCGGGGTTGTATTTT CASSIAALAGLYF
TRBJ2-5 TRBV7-8 TRBD1 14 - TGTGCCAGCAGCTTAACAGGGGGAAGAGAGACCCAGTACTTC CASSLTGGRETQYF
TRBJ2-4 TRBV30 TRBD1 14 once TGTGCCACCTCCGGGACAGTAGCCAAAAACATTCAGTACTTC CATSGTVAKNIQYF
TRBJ1-4 TRBV5-1 - 16 few TGCGCCAGCAGCTCAGGACAGCCCACAACTAATGAAAAACTGTTTTTT CASSSGQPTTNEKLFF
TRBJ2-1 TRBV28 - 15 - TGTGCCAGCAGTTTTTCTTCAGGTGTTTACAATGAGCAGTTCTTC CASSFSSGVYNEQFF
TRBJ2-7 TRBV4-1 - 14 - TGCGCCAGCAGCCAAGATCAAAACAGCTACGAGCAGTACTTC CASSQDQNSYEQYF
TRBJ2-1 TRBV30 - 12 - TGTGCCTGGATCCCTTATAGTCTGGAGCAGTTCTTC CAWIPYSLEQFF
TRBJ1-5 TRBV11-2 - 15 - TGTGCCAGCAGCTTACAGTCCGGGGGAGGTCAGCCCCAGCATTTT CASSLQSGGGQPQHF
TRBJ1-6 TRBV4-1 TRBD1 16 - TGCGCCAGCAGCCAAGGGGGACAGGGGAGGAATTCACCCCTCCACTTT CASSQGGQGRNSPLHF
TRBJ2-1 TRBV11-2 TRBD2 14 - TGTGCCAGCAGCTCGCAGACTAGCGGCAATGAGCAGTTCTTC CASSSQTSGNEQFF
TRBJ1-2 TRBV14 TRBD1 14 - TGTGCCAGCAGCCCCTCCCGGACAGGGTTTGGCTACACCTTC CASSPSRTGFGYTF
TRBJ2-7 TRBV10-3 TRBD1 12 - TGTGCCGCAAAGACAGGGGAGACCGAGCAGTACTTC CAAKTGETEQYF
TRBJ2-3 TRBV5-1 - 15 - TGCGCCAGCAGCTTGTCCCCTTCGGGCACAGATACGCAGTATTTT CASSLSPSGTDTQYF
TRBJ2-2 TRBV5-1 TRBD1 16 once TGCGCCAGCAGCTGGAAAGGGGGCAGGGGAGCCGGGGAGCTGTTTTTT CASSWKGGRGAGELFF
TRBJ1-2 TRBV29-1 - 12 - TGCAGCGTTGCGGGGGGCGACTATGGCTACACCTTC CSVAGGDYGYTF
TRBJ1-2 TRBV5-5 - 15 - TGTGCCAGCAGCTTGGCTGGGTCAGGCTCCTTTGGCTACACCTTC CASSLAGSGSFGYTF
TRBJ2-2 TRBV6-7 TRBD1 18 - TGTGCCAGCAGTCCGTCCCCCCGACAGGGGGCAAACACCGGGGAGCTGTTTTTT CASSPSPRQGANTGELFF
TRBJ2-3 TRBV5-1 - 14 - TGCGCCAGCAGCTTGGGGCTAGCCGCAGATACGCAGTATTTT CASSLGLAADTQYF
TRBJ2-3 TRBV6-6 - 13 - TGTGCCAGCAACCAACTTGGCACAGATACGCAGTATTTT CASNQLGTDTQYF
TRBJ1-4 TRBV28 - 10 few TGTGCCAGCGGTTTACGGGAACTGTTTTTT CASGLRELFF
TRBJ2-7 TRBV7-2 TRBD2 16 - TGTGCCAGCAGCTTCCGTAGCGGGGCCGGGTACTACGAGCAGTACTTC CASSFRSGAGYYEQYF
TRBJ2-7 TRBV9 TRBD1 14 - TGTGCCAGCGGGACAGGCCCCCACTCCTACGAGCAGTACTTC CASGTGPHSYEQYF
TRBJ2-7 TRBV6-1 TRBD1 18 once TGTGCCAGCAGTGAACTGAGCTATGTGTGGGACAGGTCTTACGAGCAGTACTTC CASSELSYVWDRSYEQYF
TRBJ1-3 TRBV5-6 TRBD1 14 - TGTGCCAGCAGTCCGGGACAGCTTGGAAACACCATATATTTT CASSPGQLGNTIYF